These 22 T cell receptor beta chains were all obtained from the same sample, sequenced in a study of T cell responses to AZD1222 COVID-19 vaccine. Produced via immunoSEQ multiplex PCR; TCRdb's table is partial and in-frame only. The sample has some 150,000 clones; 85% to 90% are singletons. The input for sequencing was peripheral blood, taken 28 days after the second dose of the MenACWY control vaccine. The receptors originated from an adult who received the MenACWY meningococcal vaccine as a control.

V and J are TRBV10-2 and TRBJ2-1, with a possible D match to TRBD2 (5 bases). Trimming took off 4 bases at V and 4 bases at J, with 11 bases between the two ends. This CDR3 region has 14 residues. The germline CDR1 and CDR2 sequences are WSHSY and SAAADI. CDR3 DNA: TGCGCCAGCAGTGGCCCTGGACTTTACAATGAGCAGTTCTTC. Its protein product is CASSGPGLYNEQFF.

A word on this clone: Other nucleotide sequences from this sample produce the same CDR3. The genes are TRBV24-1 and TRBJ1-2; D is unclear. This CDR3 comprises 11 residues. Trimming left V 5 bases short and J 4 bases short, with 4 bases between. Germline assignment: CDR1 KGHDR and CDR2 SFDVKD. CDR3 in DNA: TGTGCCACCAGTGGGGGCTATGGCTACACCTTC. As protein: CATSGGYGYTF.

A remark on this clone: Relative to the germline gene, one junction end is altered; a read error may explain this. The chain employs TRBV15 and TRBJ1-3; D gene ambiguous. This CDR3 region has 13 residues. Per germline, CDR1 LNHNV and CDR2 YYDKDF (reference sequence). For the CDR3, the DNA is TGTGCCACCAGTAGAGAGTCTGGAAACACCATATATTTT. Residues: CATSRESGNTIYF.

This chain joins TRBV5-5 and TRBJ1-3; D gene unclear. V was pared by 4 bases and J by 0 bases, with 11 bases between. The CDR3 runs to 15 residues. Germline-derived CDR1 and CDR2 are SGHKS and YYEKEE (reference sequence). DNA for the CDR3: TGTGCCAGCAGCGAGGCGACGGGCTCTGGAAACACCATATATTTT. Translated: CASSEATGSGNTIYF.

This sequence joins TRBV5-1 and TRBJ2-3; D possibly uses TRBD1 or TRBD2 (5 bases each). The germline CDR1 and CDR2 sequences are SGHRS and YFSETQ. Trimming cost V 0 bases and J 9 bases, with 14 bases left between them. This CDR3 is 14 amino acids long. DNA of the CDR3: TGCGCCAGCAGCTTGGGGGACCACGATGCAACGCAGTATTTT. It translates to CASSLGDHDATQYF. The variable domain in full, completed from reference TRBV5-1 and TRBJ2-3, reads KAGVTQTPRYLIKTRGQQVTLSCSPISGHRSVSWYQQTPGQGLQFLFEYFSETQRNKGNFPGRFSGRQFSNSRSEMNVSTLELGDSALYLCASSLGDHDATQYFGPGTRLTVL.

The CDR3 sequence is CASSVAGGEIYEQYF. The CDR3 DNA follows: TGTGCCAGCAGTGTAGCGGGAGGAGAAATCTACGAGCAGTACTTC. The chain couples TRBV6-1 to TRBJ2-7; 10 bases match TRBD2. V lost 4 bases and J lost 3; bases outside the gene matches: 6. Germline CDR1 MNHNS, CDR2 SASEGT. This CDR3 region has 15 residues.

The chain links TRBV6-5 to TRBJ2-7; D unresolved. Germline CDR1 reads MNHEY; CDR2 reads SVGAGI. CDR3 length: 11 amino acids. V was cut by 8 bases and J by 3 bases, with 8 bases left in between. The CDR3 sequence is CASENFYEQYF. The CDR3 nucleotides read TGTGCCAGCGAAAATTTCTACGAGCAGTACTTC.

J is TRBJ1-2 and V is TRBV4-3; D gene unclear. The CDR3 extends over 15 amino acids. V lost 0 bases to trimming and J lost 4 bases, with 12 bases between them. Germline V CDR1 and CDR2: LGHNA, YSLEER. Written as DNA, the CDR3 is TGCGCCAGCAGCCAAGAAATTACCGGAGGCTATGGCTACACCTTC. This gives the protein CASSQEITGGYGYTF.

The chain is built from TRBV28 and TRBJ2-3; 12 bases fit TRBD2. Germline V gives CDR1 MDHEN, CDR2 SYDVKM. CDR3 length: 19 amino acids. V gave up 3 bases and J gave up 0 bases; unmatched junction bases: 10. Here the CDR3 DNA reads TGTGCCAGCAGTTTGACCGCCCCCGGGACTAGCGGGAGCACAGATACGCAGTATTTT. The encoded protein is CASSLTAPGTSGSTDTQYF.

This chain links TRBV5-1 with TRBJ2-3, with D uncertain. CDR3 length: 15 residues. V was trimmed by 0 bases and J by 1 base, leaving 9 bases between them. Germline-derived CDR1 and CDR2 are SGHRS and YFSETQ. For the CDR3, the DNA is TGCGCCAGCAGCTTGGGCTCTACCGGCACAGATACGCAGTATTTT. Protein product: CASSLGSTGTDTQYF. The complete variable domain, with remaining parts taken from reference TRBV5-1 and TRBJ2-3, reads KAGVTQTPRYLIKTRGQQVTLSCSPISGHRSVSWYQQTPGQGLQFLFEYFSETQRNKGNFPGRFSGRQFSNSRSEMNVSTLELGDSALYLCASSLGSTGTDTQYFGPGTRLTVL.

The V call is TRBV28, the J call TRBJ2-7, with 11 bases that match TRBD1. Looked up from germline, CDR1 is MDHEN and CDR2 is SYDVKM. This CDR3 spans 15 amino acids. V gave up 6 bases and J gave up 2 bases; unmatched junction bases: 6. CDR3 in amino acids: CASRPGQGGAYEQYF. CDR3 sequence (DNA): TGTGCCAGCAGGCCGGGACAGGGGGGGGCCTACGAGCAGTACTTC.

The V and J genes are TRBV6-5 and TRBJ1-2, with TRBD1 matching 8 bases. CDR1 is MNHEY, CDR2 SVGAGI, per germline. The V gene end was trimmed by 4 bases and the J gene end by 12 bases; junction bases not matched to a gene: 4. The CDR3 is made up of 11 amino acids. CDR3 DNA sequence: TGTGCCAGCAGTTCCCAGGGGGCCCACACCTTC. Translated: CASSSQGAHTF.

DNA for the CDR3: TGCGCCAGCAGCGGGGACAGAAGCTCCTACGAGCAGTACTTC. Translating gives CASSGDRSSYEQYF. The genes are TRBV4-3 and TRBJ2-7, with 7 bases that match TRBD1. With V trimmed by 5 bases and J by 0 bases, 4 bases remained unmatched. Per germline, CDR1 LGHNA and CDR2 YSLEER. CDR3 length: 14 residues.

This rearrangement joins TRBV6-5 to TRBJ1-6; tentative D call: TRBD1 (6 bases). CDR1 and CDR2 from the germline V gene are MNHEY and SVGAGI. Between the trimmed V and J ends, which lost 0 bases and 7 bases, there was a span of 10 bases. The CDR3 extends over 15 amino acids. DNA of the CDR3: TGTGCCAGCAGTTACTCGGGGCAGGGGAATTCACCCCTCCACTTT. Translated: CASSYSGQGNSPLHF.

V gene TRBV6-2 or TRBV6-3 combines with J gene TRBJ2-1, with a possible D match to TRBD1 (6 bases). Looked up from germline, CDR1 is MNHEY and CDR2 is SVGEGT. V shed 2 bases and J shed 7 bases, with 15 bases lying between them. CDR3 length: 15 amino acids. Here the CDR3 reads CASSYDGTIGNEQFF. The CDR3, as DNA: TGTGCCAGCAGTTACGACGGGACAATTGGAAATGAGCAGTTCTTC.

This chain uses TRBV5-4 with TRBJ1-3, with D hard to call. The CDR3 runs to 16 residues. Deletions cut 0 bases from V and 0 bases from J, with 10 bases between. CDR1 and CDR2 (germline): SGHNT, YYREEE (reference sequence). The CDR3, as DNA: TGTGCCAGCAGCTTGGCCGGTAGTACCTCTGGAAACACCATATATTTT. It specifies CASSLAGSTSGNTIYF.

The rearrangement links TRBV3-1 (or the pseudogene TRBV3-2) to TRBJ2-3, with D unclear. Trimming removed 5 bases at V and 5 bases at J, with 20 bases between. The V gene's germline CDR1 is LGHDT and CDR2 YNNKEL (reference sequence). The CDR3 consists of 16 residues. CDR3 nucleotide sequence: TGTGCCAGCAGCAATGGCTATCCTGTCATGCAAGATACGCAGTATTTT. Protein sequence: CASSNGYPVMQDTQYF.

The chain couples TRBV30 to TRBJ2-1; D not resolved. V was shortened by 4 bases and J by 9 bases, with 7 bases between the two germline ends. Germline CDR1 and CDR2: GTSNPN and SVGIG (reference sequence). The CDR3 covers 10 residues. CDR3 in amino acids: CAWIAVEQFF. Written as DNA, the CDR3 is TGTGCCTGGATAGCAGTTGAGCAGTTCTTC.

This clone has a single count. V gene TRBV3-1 (or the pseudogene TRBV3-2) combines with J gene TRBJ1-1; tentative D call: TRBD1 (6 bases). The CDR3 totals 15 residues. Germline CDR1 is LGHDT and CDR2 is YNNKEL (reference sequence). V lost 4 bases, J lost 5 bases, and 17 bases lay in between. CDR3 loop: CASSPSTGIGTEAFF. CDR3 DNA: TGTGCCAGCAGCCCTTCAACAGGGATCGGGACTGAAGCTTTCTTT.

The chain has TRBV9 and TRBJ1-3, with 7 nucleotides matching TRBD1. The CDR3 has 15 amino acids. Germline-derived CDR1 and CDR2 are SGDLS and YYNGEE. With V trimmed by 4 bases and J by 0 bases, 4 bases remained unmatched. CDR3 region: CASSLRDSSGNTIYF. CDR3 nucleotide sequence: TGTGCCAGCAGCCTAAGGGACAGCTCTGGAAACACCATATATTTT.

The chain employs TRBV6-1 and TRBJ2-7; D may be TRBD2 (6 bases). The CDR3 contains 18 residues. The ends were cut back, 0 bases at V and 2 bases at J, with 20 bases in the middle. Germline loops: CDR1 MNHNS, CDR2 SASEGT. CDR3 region: CASSEAVQGRGGAYEQYF. The CDR3 DNA reads TGTGCCAGCAGTGAAGCTGTACAAGGCCGGGGAGGTGCCTACGAGCAGTACTTC.

The chain uses TRBV6-2 or TRBV6-3 and TRBJ2-5; 11 bases align to TRBD2. From germline, CDR1 is MNHEY and CDR2 SVGEGT. V lost 6 bases and J lost 5; bases outside the gene matches: 11. The CDR3 sequence is 16 residues long. CDR3 in DNA: TGTGCCAGCAGCCACACCCTAGCGGGAGGTTCTGAGACCCAGTACTTC. Translating it yields CASSHTLAGGSETQYF.